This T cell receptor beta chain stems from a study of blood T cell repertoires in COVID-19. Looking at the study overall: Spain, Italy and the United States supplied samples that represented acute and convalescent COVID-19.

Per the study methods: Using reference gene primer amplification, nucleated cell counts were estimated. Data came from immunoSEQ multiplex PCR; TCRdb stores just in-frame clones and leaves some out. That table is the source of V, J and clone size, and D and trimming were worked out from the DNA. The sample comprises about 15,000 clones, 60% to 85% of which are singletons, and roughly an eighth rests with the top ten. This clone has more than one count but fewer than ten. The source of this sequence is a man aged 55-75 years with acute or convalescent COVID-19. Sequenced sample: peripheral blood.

CDR3 sequence: CASSVTGPNEKLFF. CDR3 DNA sequence: TGCGCCAGCAGCGTGACAGGGCCTAATGAAAAACTGTTTTTT. This chain joins TRBV5-1 and TRBJ1-4; 7 nucleotides line up with TRBD1. This CDR3 region has 14 residues. Trimming at V came to 4 bases and at J to 3 bases, leaving 3 bases not matched to a gene. Per the germline V gene, CDR1 is SGHRS and CDR2 is YFSETQ.